These 8 T cell receptor beta chains originate from one sample sequenced in a study of blood T cell repertoires in COVID-19. This table comes from immunoSEQ multiplex PCR, and its TCRdb copy is limited to in-frame clones, with some not included. The table has approximately 110,000 clones, over 75% seen once; the top ten hold about 3.8%. The sequenced sample consisted of peripheral blood. The receptors were gathered from a man between 45 and 60 years old with acute or convalescent COVID-19.

The chain couples TRBV29-1 to TRBJ2-4; 9 positions agree with TRBD1. Germline V CDR1 and CDR2: SQVTM, ANQGSEA. V was clipped by 6 bases and J by 2 bases; unmatched bases: 8. This CDR3 has 15 amino acids. CDR3: CSVRTGGPSKNIQYF. The CDR3 DNA reads TGCAGCGTAAGAACAGGGGGCCCTTCCAAAAACATTCAGTACTTC.

V usage is TRBV19 and J usage is TRBJ1-1; 8 bases line up with TRBD1. CDR1 and CDR2 (germline): LNHDA, SQIVND (reference sequence). This CDR3 is built from 12 residues. Losses at the gene ends were 6 bases for V and 8 bases for J; bases not matched to a gene: 5. The CDR3 DNA reads as TGTGCCAGTAGCCCCACAGGGGGGGAAGCTTTCTTT. Its protein product is CASSPTGGEAFF. The full variable domain, with the rest looked up from reference TRBV19 and TRBJ1-1, is DGGITQSPKYLFRKEGQNVTLSCEQNLNHDAMYWYRQDPGQGLRLIYYSQIVNDFQKGDIAEGYSVSREKKESFPLTVTSAQKNPTAFYLCASSPTGGEAFFGQGTRLTVV.

The chain employs TRBV6-4 and TRBJ2-7; perhaps TRBD1 as D (5 bases). V lost 11 bases and J lost 10, with 12 bases in between. There are 9 residues in the CDR3. Germline CDR1 and CDR2: MRHNA and SNTAGT. The CDR3 region is CAGHRKQYF. In DNA form, the CDR3 reads TGTGCCGGACACCGGAAACAGTACTTC.

The table lists this clone with a count of one. The chain links TRBV6-5 to TRBJ2-5; a weak D match, TRBD2 (6 bases). Germline values: CDR1 MNHEY, CDR2 SVGAGI. The CDR3 length is 12 residues. Trimming shortened V by 11 bases and J by 6 bases, and 16 bases separated the two germline ends. The CDR3 region is CAPGTPEKTQYF. The CDR3, as DNA: TGTGCCCCCGGGACTCCTGAAAAGACCCAGTACTTC.

This chain joins TRBV18 and TRBJ2-5; D unclear. The CDR3 consists of 11 residues. The V gene lost 5 bases and the J gene lost 3 bases, with 4 bases spanning the gap. Germline loops: CDR1 KGHSH, CDR2 LQKENI. This chain's CDR3 is CASSSEETQYF. In nucleotides, the CDR3 is TGTGCCAGCTCATCTGAAGAGACCCAGTACTTC.

The rearrangement uses TRBV7-9 and TRBJ2-1; 8 positions match TRBD2. Germline V gene lookup returns CDR1 SEHNR and CDR2 FQNEAQ (reference sequence). The V gene end was trimmed by 4 bases and the J gene end by 5 bases; junction bases not matched to a gene: 1. The CDR3 is 13 amino acids. The CDR3 DNA reads as TGTGCCAGCAGCTGGACTAGCCACAATGAGCAGTTCTTC. Amino acids: CASSWTSHNEQFF.

The CDR3 DNA reads as TGTGCCAGTAGTGGACGGGACAGGAGTTCACCCCTCCACTTT. Its protein is CASSGRDRSSPLHF. The chain uses TRBV19 and TRBJ1-6; 8 bases are shared with TRBD1. The germline V gene encodes CDR1 LNHDA and CDR2 SQIVND (reference sequence). After removal of 5 bases from V and 9 bases from J, the junction contained 6 bases not matched to a gene. The CDR3 sequence is 14 residues long.

The chain recombines TRBV19 with TRBJ2-7; TRBD1 might be the D (5 bases). The germline V gene encodes CDR1 LNHDA and CDR2 SQIVND (reference sequence). This CDR3 has 19 amino acids. Trimming left V 1 base short and J 6 bases short, with 28 bases between. The CDR3 region has the DNA TGTGCCAGTAGTATAGTTCCGAAAACCAGACAGCGTCTGCAAGGCGAGCAGTACTTC. This gives the protein CASSIVPKTRQRLQGEQYF.